The rows below give T cell receptor beta chains drawn from one sample of a study of response to subunit inactivated influenza vaccine. TCRdb recomputed calls from the RT-PCR reads with MiXCR, one row per CDR3 protein. The repertoire has approximately 520,000 distinct CDR3 sequences, about 25% of them found once; the top ten carry 1.5% to 2%. Material: CD4+ T cells sorted from PBMCs, obtained about 5 days after vaccination. The receptors were gathered from a man between 50 and 59 years old who received an inactivated influenza vaccine. Both conserved end residues are part of each CDR3. Fields, in order: clone size, V gene, CDR3 protein. A clone size is listed for some rows: how often the clone was seen (once, few, many), or a class if it is expanded.

>.|TRBV14
CASSQDMGTGAQIEKLFF
>few|TRBV5-5
CASSLVLGLAGPTNTQYF
>.|TRBV19
CASVRGSNTEAFF
>many|TRBV5-1
CASSMNAGTSGTLYEQYF
>few|TRBV4-2
CASSQDRVGNEQFF
>once|TRBV12-5
CASGLMGSGELFF
>.|TRBV28
CASSLRTREEQFF
>.|TRBV28
CASSLGNSGGYTF
>.|TRBV9
CASSVDQGALAGYTF
>.|TRBV6-1
CASSLTSGASGANVLTF
>.|TRBV10-3
CAIRTRFPTDTQYF
>few|TRBV11-2
CASSSITLGINTGELFF
>once|TRBV3-1
CASSPTYRAPGELFF
>.|TRBV11-2
CASSSPGDRGHTGELFF
>.|TRBV24-1
CATSDPSQGGEETQYF
>.|TRBV20-1
CSARDLLAGVSAYEQYF
>.|TRBV10-3
CAIMTGVTDTQYF
>.|TRBV2
CASTKGPGRAGELFF
>.|TRBV29-1
CTPGPSDTEAFF
>.|TRBV12-3/TRBV12-4
CVSSPRQGAATQGVGELFF
>.|TRBV7-2
CASSSAGLAGKVQQFF
>.|TRBV5-1
CASSFTAEYQETQYF
>many|TRBV12-3/TRBV12-4
CASSLNRGTGELFF
>.|TRBV25-1
CASSDGGRGEKLFF
>few|TRBV3-1
CASSHTGGWDTEAFF
>.|TRBV12-3/TRBV12-4
CASRRGLAHNEQFF
>many|TRBV20-1
CSARDTDSRAFF
>.|TRBV4-3
CASSPTWATEAFF
>many|TRBV28
CASSFGVGDQPQHF